The next 15 T cell receptor beta chains were all read from a single sample in a study of blood T cell repertoires in COVID-19. Sequencing used immunoSEQ multiplex PCR; TCRdb keeps in-frame clones, though not all of them. The data hold about 130,000 clones, with approximately 88% observed a single time. Material: peripheral blood. These receptors originate from a woman older than 75 with acute or convalescent COVID-19.

The genes are TRBV11-2 and TRBJ2-1, with TRBD2 matching over 13 bases. V shed 0 bases and J 4 bases; nucleotides not matched to a gene: 3. The CDR3 loop spans 17 amino acids. Germline V CDR1 and CDR2: SGHAT, FQNNGV. The CDR3 sequence: CASSLEGLAGKYNEQFF. In nucleotides, the CDR3 is TGTGCCAGCAGCTTAGAGGGACTAGCGGGGAAATACAATGAGCAGTTCTTC.

This clone was detected only once. The chain uses TRBV11-2 and TRBJ2-7, with D perhaps TRBD1 (5 bases). Between the trimmed V and J ends, which lost 5 bases and 6 bases, there was a span of 20 bases. This CDR3 has 15 residues. The germline CDR1 and CDR2 sequences are SGHAT and FQNNGV. The CDR3: CASSPLRQYPFEQYF. CDR3 sequence (DNA): TGTGCCAGCAGCCCATTGAGACAGTACCCCTTCGAGCAGTACTTC.

The sample holds one count of this clone. This rearrangement joins TRBV5-1 to TRBJ1-2; 7 bases align to TRBD1. Germline values: CDR1 SGHRS, CDR2 YFSETQ. This CDR3 region has 14 residues. J lost 4 bases, V lost 4 bases, and 7 bases had no gene match. CDR3: CASSPTGTAYGYTF. CDR3 DNA sequence: TGCGCCAGCAGCCCAACCGGGACAGCCTATGGCTACACCTTC. Full variable domain (remainder filled in from reference TRBV5-1 and TRBJ1-2): KAGVTQTPRYLIKTRGQQVTLSCSPISGHRSVSWYQQTPGQGLQFLFEYFSETQRNKGNFPGRFSGRQFSNSRSEMNVSTLELGDSALYLCASSPTGTAYGYTFGSGTRLTVV.

This rearrangement joins TRBV6-5 to TRBJ1-2, with D possibly matching TRBD1 (6 bases). The CDR3 runs to 15 residues. V lost 0 bases to trimming and J lost 14 bases, with 22 bases between them. Per the germline V gene, CDR1 is MNHEY and CDR2 is SVGAGI. CDR3 coding DNA: TGTGCCAGCAGTTACTCGAGGAACAGGGACCTCTCGAGAACCTTC. Protein: CASSYSRNRDLSRTF.

The V call is TRBV30, the J call TRBJ1-1, with TRBD1 matching 8 bases. The CDR3 runs to 13 residues. V lost 4 bases and J lost 2; bases outside the gene matches: 3. Germline V gene lookup returns CDR1 GTSNPN and CDR2 SVGIG (reference sequence). The CDR3 loop reads CAWTGQGNTEAFF. Written as DNA, the CDR3 is TGTGCCTGGACCGGACAGGGAAACACTGAAGCTTTCTTT. The full variable domain, completed using reference TRBV30 and TRBJ1-1, is SQTIHQWPATLVQPVGSPLSLECTVEGTSNPNLYWYRQAAGRGLQLLFYSVGIGQISSEVPQNLSASRPQDRQFILSSKKLLLSDSGFYLCAWTGQGNTEAFFGQGTRLTVV.

The chain recombines TRBV29-1 with TRBJ2-2, with 9 bases lining up with TRBD1. In germline, CDR1 is SQVTM, CDR2 ANQGSEA. V shed 6 bases, J shed 6 bases, and the junction held 11 bases outside the gene matches. The CDR3 loop spans 15 amino acids. The CDR3 sequence: CSVGKRDRAAGELFF. CDR3 DNA sequence: TGCAGCGTGGGCAAGCGGGACAGGGCTGCCGGGGAGCTGTTTTTT.

The J gene is TRBJ2-3, the V gene TRBV5-1; tentatively, D is TRBD2 (5 bases). The V gene lost 3 bases and the J gene lost 0 bases, with 8 bases spanning the gap. This CDR3 is 14 amino acids long. The V gene's germline CDR1 is SGHRS and CDR2 YFSETQ. CDR3: CASSSGMSTDTQYF. DNA for the CDR3: TGCGCCAGCAGCTCCGGGATGAGCACAGATACGCAGTATTTT.

The rearrangement uses TRBV5-4 and TRBJ1-6, with TRBD1 matching over 7 bases. CDR1 is SGHNT and CDR2 is YYREEE in the germline V gene (reference sequence). After removal of 0 bases from V and 6 bases from J, the junction contained 3 bases not matched to a gene. The CDR3 loop spans 15 amino acids. The CDR3 spells CASSLGAGGNSPLHF. In DNA, the CDR3 is TGTGCCAGCAGCTTGGGGGCAGGGGGTAATTCACCCCTCCACTTT.

V is TRBV6-6 and J is TRBJ1-5, with a weak D call TRBD1 (6 bases). The CDR3 has 13 amino acids. From germline, CDR1 is MNHNY and CDR2 SVGAGI (reference sequence). Between the trimmed V and J ends, which lost 8 bases and 9 bases, there was a span of 17 bases. The CDR3 DNA reads TGTGCCAGCTGGGACACCCGAGGGAGGCCCCAGCATTTT. Amino acids: CASWDTRGRPQHF.

The chain couples TRBV11-2 to TRBJ1-2; weak D call: TRBD1 (6 bases). Trimming stripped 5 bases from V and 5 bases from J, with 9 bases between. Germline V lookup: CDR1 SGHAT, CDR2 FQNNGV. The CDR3 length is 12 residues. The CDR3 here is CASSTGQYGYTF. The DNA for the CDR3 is TGTGCCAGCAGCACCGGACAGTATGGCTACACCTTC.

The gene calls are TRBV20-1 and TRBJ1-2; D ambiguous. CDR1 is DFQATT, CDR2 SNEGSKA, per germline (reference sequence). The CDR3 loop spans 14 amino acids. Between the trimmed V and J ends, which lost 3 bases and 0 bases, there was a span of 11 bases. The CDR3 DNA is TGCAGTGCTAGTCCCGGGAGCCCTAACTATGGCTACACCTTC. It is translated as CSASPGSPNYGYTF.

The V gene is TRBV14, the J gene TRBJ2-1; no clear D. The length of the CDR3 is 14 residues. Trimming removed 0 bases at V and 7 bases at J, with 10 bases between. Germline V gene sequence: CDR1 SGHDN, CDR2 FVKESK. In nucleotides, the CDR3 is TGTGCCAGCAGCCAAGATCTCATTCGGAATGAGCAGTTCTTC. It is translated as CASSQDLIRNEQFF.

The chain recombines TRBV10-3 with TRBJ1-1; 8 bases agree with TRBD1. Unmatched junction bases numbered 3, after V lost 4 bases and J lost 2 bases. From germline, CDR1 is ENHRY and CDR2 SYGVKD. The CDR3 extends over 14 amino acids. The DNA of the CDR3 is TGTGCCATCAGTGGCGGACAGGGAAACACTGAAGCTTTCTTT. It codes for CAISGGQGNTEAFF.

The rearrangement uses TRBV20-1 and TRBJ2-1; 9 positions match TRBD2. After removal of 3 bases from V and 3 bases from J, the junction contained 9 bases not matched to a gene. CDR3 length: 16 residues. Germline CDR1 reads DFQATT; CDR2 reads SNEGSKA (reference sequence). CDR3 DNA: TGCAGTGCTAGTCCCGCAGCGGGGGGAGACTACAATGAGCAGTTCTTC. Translation: CSASPAAGGDYNEQFF.

This chain links TRBV30 with TRBJ2-2; the match to TRBD2 covers 8 bases. This CDR3 is built from 16 residues. Germline V gives CDR1 GTSNPN, CDR2 SVGIG (reference sequence). With V trimmed by 2 bases and J by 2 bases, 7 bases remained unmatched. In nucleotides, the CDR3 is TGTGCCTGGAGTATGCGGGCGGGGGGAAACACCGGGGAGCTGTTTTTT. Amino acid sequence: CAWSMRAGGNTGELFF.